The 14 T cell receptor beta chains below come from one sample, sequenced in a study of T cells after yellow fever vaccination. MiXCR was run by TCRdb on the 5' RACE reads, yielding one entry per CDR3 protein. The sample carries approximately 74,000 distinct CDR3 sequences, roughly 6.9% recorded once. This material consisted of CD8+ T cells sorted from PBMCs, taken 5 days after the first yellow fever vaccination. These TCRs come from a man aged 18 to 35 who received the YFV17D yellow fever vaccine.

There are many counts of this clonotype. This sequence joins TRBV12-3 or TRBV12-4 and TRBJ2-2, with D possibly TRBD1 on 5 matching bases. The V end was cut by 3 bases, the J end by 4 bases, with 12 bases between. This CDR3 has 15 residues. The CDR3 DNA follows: TGTGCCAGCAGTTTTCCGACAGCCCGCACCGGGGAGCTGTTTTTT. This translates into CASSFPTARTGELFF.

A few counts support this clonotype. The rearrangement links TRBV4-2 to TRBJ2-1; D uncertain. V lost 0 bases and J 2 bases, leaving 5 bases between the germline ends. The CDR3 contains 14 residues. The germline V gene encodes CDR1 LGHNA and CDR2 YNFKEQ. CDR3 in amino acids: CASSQEPAYNEQFF. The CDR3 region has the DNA TGTGCCAGCAGCCAAGAGCCTGCCTACAATGAGCAGTTCTTC.

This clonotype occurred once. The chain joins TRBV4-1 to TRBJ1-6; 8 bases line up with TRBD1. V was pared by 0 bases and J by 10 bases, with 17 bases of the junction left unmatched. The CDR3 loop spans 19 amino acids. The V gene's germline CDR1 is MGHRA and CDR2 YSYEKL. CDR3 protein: CASSQDPVVPGQGRSPLHF. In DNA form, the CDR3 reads TGCGCCAGCAGCCAAGATCCGGTGGTTCCCGGACAGGGACGGTCACCCCTCCACTTT.

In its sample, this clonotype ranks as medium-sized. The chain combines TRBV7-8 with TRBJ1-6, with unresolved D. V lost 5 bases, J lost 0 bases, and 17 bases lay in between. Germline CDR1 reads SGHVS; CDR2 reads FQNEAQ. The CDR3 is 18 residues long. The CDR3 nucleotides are TGTGCCAGCAGCAATCCCATTACCGAGAGCTCCTATAATTCACCCCTCCACTTT. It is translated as CASSNPITESSYNSPLHF.

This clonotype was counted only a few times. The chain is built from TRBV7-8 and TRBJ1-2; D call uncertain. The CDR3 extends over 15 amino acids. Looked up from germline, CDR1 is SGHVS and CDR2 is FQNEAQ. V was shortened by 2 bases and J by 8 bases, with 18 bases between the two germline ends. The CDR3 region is CASSLSPRAHQGYTF. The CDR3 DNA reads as TGTGCCAGCAGCTTAAGCCCTCGGGCCCATCAGGGCTACACCTTC.

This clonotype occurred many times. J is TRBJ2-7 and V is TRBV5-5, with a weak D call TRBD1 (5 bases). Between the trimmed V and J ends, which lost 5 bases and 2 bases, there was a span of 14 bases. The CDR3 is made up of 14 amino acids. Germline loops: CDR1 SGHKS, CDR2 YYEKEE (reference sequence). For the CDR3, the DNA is TGTGCCAGCAGACCGTTTCCGGACACCTACGAGCAGTACGTC. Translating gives CASRPFPDTYEQYV.

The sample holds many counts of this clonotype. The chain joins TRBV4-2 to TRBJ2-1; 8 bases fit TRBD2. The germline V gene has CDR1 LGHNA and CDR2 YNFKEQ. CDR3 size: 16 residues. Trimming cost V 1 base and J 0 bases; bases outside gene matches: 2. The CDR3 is CASSQGSGGSYNEQFF. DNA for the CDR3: TGTGCCAGCAGCCAAGGCAGCGGGGGCTCCTACAATGAGCAGTTCTTC.

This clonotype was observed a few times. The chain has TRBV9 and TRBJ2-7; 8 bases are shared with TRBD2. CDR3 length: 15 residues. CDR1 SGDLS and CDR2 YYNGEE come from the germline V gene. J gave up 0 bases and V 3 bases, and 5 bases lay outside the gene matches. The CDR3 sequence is CASSAGGAISYEQYF. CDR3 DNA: TGTGCCAGCAGCGCCGGGGGGGCCATCTCCTACGAGCAGTACTTC.

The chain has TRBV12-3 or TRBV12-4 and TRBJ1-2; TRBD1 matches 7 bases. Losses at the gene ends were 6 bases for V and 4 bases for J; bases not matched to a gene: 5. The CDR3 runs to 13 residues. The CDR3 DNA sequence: TGTGCCAGCAGCCTGCGGACAGGCTATGGCTACACCTTC. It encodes CASSLRTGYGYTF.

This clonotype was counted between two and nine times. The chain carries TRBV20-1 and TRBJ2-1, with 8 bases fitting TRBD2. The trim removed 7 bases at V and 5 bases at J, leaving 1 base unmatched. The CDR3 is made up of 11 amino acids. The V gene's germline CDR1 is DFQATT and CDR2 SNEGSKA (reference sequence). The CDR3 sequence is CSVSGDNEQFF. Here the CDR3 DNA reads TGCAGTGTTAGCGGGGACAATGAGCAGTTCTTC.

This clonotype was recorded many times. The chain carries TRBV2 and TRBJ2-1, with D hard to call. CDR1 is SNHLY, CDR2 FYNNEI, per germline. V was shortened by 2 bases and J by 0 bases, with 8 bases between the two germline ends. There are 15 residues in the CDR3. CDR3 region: CASSERRHSYNEQFF. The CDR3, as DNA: TGTGCCAGCAGTGAAAGACGGCACTCCTACAATGAGCAGTTCTTC.

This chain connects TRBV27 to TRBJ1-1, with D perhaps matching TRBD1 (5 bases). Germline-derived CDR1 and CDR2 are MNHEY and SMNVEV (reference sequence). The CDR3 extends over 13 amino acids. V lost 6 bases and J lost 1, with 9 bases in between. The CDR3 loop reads CASRQGQNTEAFF. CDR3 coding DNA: TGTGCCAGCAGGCAGGGTCAGAACACTGAAGCTTTCTTT.

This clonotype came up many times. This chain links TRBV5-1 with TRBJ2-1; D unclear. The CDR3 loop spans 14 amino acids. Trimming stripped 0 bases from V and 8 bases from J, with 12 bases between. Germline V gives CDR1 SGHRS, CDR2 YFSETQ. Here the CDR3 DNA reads TGCGCCAGCAGCTTGGGGACCCAGGTTGATGAGCAGTTCTTC. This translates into CASSLGTQVDEQFF. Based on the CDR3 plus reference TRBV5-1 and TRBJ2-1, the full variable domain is KAGVTQTPRYLIKTRGQQVTLSCSPISGHRSVSWYQQTPGQGLQFLFEYFSETQRNKGNFPGRFSGRQFSNSRSEMNVSTLELGDSALYLCASSLGTQVDEQFFGPGTRLTVL.

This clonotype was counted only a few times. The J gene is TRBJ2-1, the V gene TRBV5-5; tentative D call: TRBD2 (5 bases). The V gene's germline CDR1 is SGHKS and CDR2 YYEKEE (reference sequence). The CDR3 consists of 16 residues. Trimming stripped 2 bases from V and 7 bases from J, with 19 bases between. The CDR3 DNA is TGTGCCAGCAGCTTAATGGTCCCCCCTAGCTTGAATGAGCAGTTCTTC. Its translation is CASSLMVPPSLNEQFF.